This entry concerns a single TCR beta chain. Its target is not known. The source of the sample is a study of OX40 agonist ivuxolimab in advanced cancers. Study overall: Participants, approximately 83% male, averaged roughly 60 years of age, ranging from roughly 23 to 80. General study results and limits: Within 6 weeks, CD4+ and CD8+ blood T cells expanded clonally at 0.1 to 3.0 mg/kg.

The protocol was immunoSEQ multiplex PCR, while the TCRdb copy is restricted to in-frame clones and leaves out a portion. The table shows about 8,000 clones, with 75% to 90% occurring only once. CDR3 length: 13 amino acids. The V gene's germline CDR1 is MNHNS and CDR2 SASEGT. V lost 1 base, J lost 10 bases, and 10 bases lay in between. Source: CD4+ or CD8+ T cells sorted from blood, taken in a trial of the OX40 agonist ivuxolimab. The rearrangement joins TRBV6-1 to TRBJ2-2; D remains unclear. The receptor comes from an adult with an advanced solid tumor such as melanoma, head and neck, liver or kidney cancer. The CDR3 reads CASSEVGSAELFF. The CDR3 DNA reads TGTGCCAGCAGTGAAGTCGGCTCCGCGGAGCTGTTTTTT.